This passage covers 13 T cell receptor beta chains from one sample sequenced in a study of T cell clonality in common variable immunodeficiency. General study findings and limits: Fewer deletions and N-nucleotide insertions were reportedly seen in common variable immunodeficiency TCR beta sequences.

Their antigen targets remain unknown. Repertoires were generated with immunoSEQ multiplex PCR, while TCRdb's copy carries only in-frame clones and drops some. The sample includes 40,000 or so clones, none of them occurring once. Specimen: peripheral blood mononuclear cells. The receptors were gathered from a human donor with common variable immunodeficiency.

This clone occurred a few times. The read gets to within 3 residues of the CDR3 end, and the germline J gene fills in the rest. The chain carries TRBV19 and TRBJ1-6; D not certain. Germline CDR1 LNHDA, CDR2 SQIVND (reference sequence). V was clipped by 4 bases and J by 8 bases, with 9 bases between them. CDR3 size: 13 residues. The CDR3: CASSTNRDSPLHF. CDR3 bases read: TGTGCCAGTAGTACCAACAGAGATTCACCC.

As regards this clone: From the germline J gene comes the end of the CDR3, since the read stops 3 residues before it. V usage is TRBV6-2 or TRBV6-3 and J usage is TRBJ2-3; 9 nucleotides align to TRBD2. The CDR3 is 14 residues long. Germline CDR1 reads MNHEY; CDR2 reads SVGEGT. V gave up 10 bases and J gave up 0 bases; unmatched junction bases: 5. CDR3 DNA, as far as it was read: TGTGCCACCAGAGCGGGAGGAAGCACAGATACG. This translates into CATRAGGSTDT. From start to end, the CDR3 is CATRAGGSTDTQYF.

This clone has more than one count but fewer than ten. The read finishes 3 residues shy of the CDR3 end, and the germline J gene is used to complete it. V gene TRBV11-2 combines with J gene TRBJ2-3; D is undetermined. Germline values: CDR1 SGHAT, CDR2 FQNNGV. CDR3 length: 15 residues. V lost 1 base to trimming and J lost 0 bases, with 8 bases between them. CDR3 sequence: CASSLGPTSTDTQYF. CDR3 DNA (partial): TGTGCCAGCAGCTTAGGCCCGACTAGCACAGATACG.

This clone was counted many times. The read stops 3 residues short of the end of the CDR3; the missing end is completed from the germline J gene. The rearrangement links TRBV7-4 to TRBJ1-3; no clear D. Trimming removed 4 bases at V and 0 bases at J, with 10 bases between. The CDR3 runs 15 residues. Germline assignment: CDR1 SGHVT and CDR2 SQSDAQ. The part of the CDR3 DNA that was read is TGTGCCAGCAGCTCCACTCCCGCCTCTGGAAACACC. Amino acids: CASSSTPASGNT. The whole CDR3 sequence reads CASSSTPASGNTIYF. Full variable domain (outside the CDR3, taken from reference TRBV7-4 and TRBJ1-3): GAGVSQSPRYKVAKRGRDVALRCDSISGHVTLYWYRQTLGQGSEVLTYSQSDAQRDKSGRPSGRFSAERPERSVSTLKIQRTEQGDSAVYLCASSSTPASGNTIYFGEGSWLTVV.

As to this clone: The missing CDR3 end, 3 residues past where the read stops, is filled in from the germline J gene. The sample contains more than one DNA sequence encoding this CDR3. J is TRBJ2-3 and V is TRBV18; D not certain. The CDR3 runs 11 residues. V gave up 2 bases and J gave up 6 bases, with 3 bases separating them. From germline, CDR1 is KGHSH and CDR2 LQKENI. CDR3 DNA (partial): TGTGCCAGCTCACCAAGCGATACG. This codes for CASSPSDT. The entire CDR3 reads CASSPSDTQYF.

This clone occurred many times. The read falls 3 residues short of the CDR3 end, and the missing part is taken from the germline J gene. This chain joins TRBV30 and TRBJ2-4; D gene ambiguous. The CDR3 consists of 18 residues. V lost 3 bases and J 2 bases, leaving 23 bases between the germline ends. Germline V lookup: CDR1 GTSNPN, CDR2 SVGIG (reference sequence). Here the CDR3 reads CAWRVGQEGSGSKNIQYF. CDR3 DNA (partial): TGTGCCTGGAGGGTAGGCCAGGAAGGCTCTGGGTCCAAAAACATT. The whole variable domain, filled in from reference TRBV30 and TRBJ2-4, reads SQTIHQWPATLVQPVGSPLSLECTVEGTSNPNLYWYRQAAGRGLQLLFYSVGIGQISSEVPQNLSASRPQDRQFILSSKKLLLSDSGFYLCAWRVGQEGSGSKNIQYFGAGTRLSVL.

The table lists this clone with many counts. Read sequence stops 3 residues before the CDR3 end, and the germline J gene provides the missing end. Other DNA sequences of this sample code for an identical CDR3. The genes are TRBV29-1 and TRBJ2-2; 8 bases line up with TRBD1. J was trimmed by 4 bases and V by 4 bases; bases with no gene match: 2. This CDR3 contains 13 residues. In germline, CDR1 is SQVTM, CDR2 ANQGSEA. This chain's CDR3 is CSVGTGITGELFF. The covered CDR3 bases are TGCAGCGTTGGGACAGGGATCACCGGGGAG.

With regard to this clone: The read finishes 3 residues shy of the CDR3 end, and the germline J gene is used to complete it. This rearrangement joins TRBV5-1 to TRBJ2-7, with 9 bases identical to TRBD2. The CDR3 sequence is 16 residues long. With 4 bases clipped from V and 3 bases from J, the junction kept 11 bases outside the gene matches. Germline V gene sequence: CDR1 SGHRS, CDR2 YFSETQ. Here the CDR3 reads CASSPRASGAGYEQYF. The CDR3 DNA, read in part, is TGCGCCAGCAGCCCCAGGGCTAGCGGGGCCGGCTACGAG. The full variable domain, completed using reference TRBV5-1 and TRBJ2-7, is KAGVTQTPRYLIKTRGQQVTLSCSPISGHRSVSWYQQTPGQGLQFLFEYFSETQRNKGNFPGRFSGRQFSNSRSEMNVSTLELGDSALYLCASSPRASGAGYEQYFGPGTRLTVT.

On this clone itself: The CDR3 extends 3 residues past the end of the read, so its final part is completed from the germline J gene. The rearrangement uses TRBV2 and TRBJ1-4, with D possibly matching TRBD1 (6 bases). The CDR3 has 14 amino acids. CDR1 and CDR2 (germline): SNHLY, FYNNEI. V was clipped by 4 bases and J by 8 bases, with 14 bases between them. The sequenced CDR3 bases are TGTGCCAGCAGTGTGACGGGGGGCGGGGAAAAA. As protein: CASSVTGGGEK. The whole CDR3 sequence is CASSVTGGGEKLFF.

A note on this clone: The read falls 3 residues short of the CDR3 end, and the missing part is taken from the germline J gene. The V and J genes are TRBV30 and TRBJ1-4; no clear D. V lost 3 bases, J lost 5 bases, and 10 bases lay in between. The CDR3 is 13 amino acids. Germline CDR1 and CDR2: GTSNPN and SVGIG (reference sequence). Incomplete CDR3 DNA: TGTGCCTGGAGGGTACCACTGAATGAAAAA. Amino acid sequence: CAWRVPLNEK. The whole CDR3 sequence is CAWRVPLNEKLFF.

This clone has a count of ten or more. The CDR3 is cut off 3 residues early in the read; its end comes from the germline J gene. V gene TRBV19 combines with J gene TRBJ1-2, with 9 bases identical to TRBD1. The CDR3 runs 13 residues. Trimming took 7 bases from V and 2 from J; bases not matched to a gene: 2. The germline CDR1 and CDR2 sequences are LNHDA and SQIVND (reference sequence). The sequenced CDR3 bases are TGTGCCAGTAACAGGGGGCCGAACTATGGC. Protein: CASNRGPNYG. The complete CDR3 sequence is CASNRGPNYGYTF.

This clone was picked up a small number of times. The read ends 3 residues early relative to the CDR3; the germline J gene fills the gap. The chain uses TRBV2 and TRBJ2-7; 8 positions match TRBD1. The germline gives CDR1 SNHLY, CDR2 FYNNEI. The ends lost 8 bases at V and 5 bases at J; junction bases unmatched: 11. The CDR3 covers 14 residues. CDR3 protein: CASARPTGADEQYF. The CDR3 bases that were read are TGTGCCAGCGCCCGTCCGACAGGGGCGGACGAG.

This clone occurred a few times. The CDR3 loop reads CASSGSGTEYQPQHF. The CDR3 bases that were read are TGTGCCAGCAGCGGATCCGGGACAGAGTATCAGCCC. This chain links TRBV7-2 with TRBJ1-5; 7 nucleotides line up with TRBD1. The read halts 3 residues ahead of the CDR3 end, with the missing end drawn from the germline J gene. Losses at the gene ends were 5 bases for V and 5 bases for J; bases not matched to a gene: 9. Germline CDR1 reads SGHTA; CDR2 reads FQGNSA. CDR3 length: 15 residues.